One T cell receptor beta chain is described in this entry. Donors showed nominal health when sampled, although they likely had unrecorded immune exposures. The sample belongs to a study of cytomegalovirus exposure and HLA in healthy donors. PCR employed 60 Vbeta and 13 Jbeta primers. Clones were sequenced by immunoSEQ multiplex PCR, and TCRdb holds only the in-frame ones, with some missing. The top ten hold 1% to 1.5% of the sample, which has 100,000 to 150,000 clones, roughly 82% seen once. This TCR was sampled from a boy between 10 and 17 years old in good health and CMV-seronegative. Input material: PBMCs.

Here the CDR3 reads CASSQGDRGNYEQYF. DNA for the CDR3: TGCGCCAGCAGCCAAGGAGACAGGGGGAACTACGAGCAGTACTTC. This sequence joins TRBV4-3 and TRBJ2-7; 9 positions agree with TRBD1. CDR1 is LGHNA, CDR2 YSLEER, per germline. J lost 3 bases, V lost 1 base, and 4 bases had no gene match. The CDR3 loop spans 15 amino acids.